This is a list of T cell receptor beta chains from one sample in a study of shared clonotypes between healthy human individuals. Produced via immunoSEQ multiplex PCR; TCRdb's table is partial and in-frame only. The repertoire has 730,000 or so clones, approximately 79% of them found once; the top ten carry 1.8%. The material sequenced was memory CD4+ T cells sorted from blood. These receptors came from a woman aged 30 to 39 in good health. The CDR3 runs from the conserved cysteine through the conserved F or W. D genes are given only for firm matches. Expanded clones get a size class; other rows say once, few or many, or leave the size out.

TRBV11-1,.,TRBD2,TRBJ2-7,TGTGCCAGCAGCCGAAAGGCGAGCGGGAGCGGCTACGAGCAGTACTTC,CASSRKASGSGYEQYF
TRBV29-1,.,TRBD1,TRBJ2-7,TGCAGTGGAGGCGGACAGGGGATGTACGAGCAGTACTTC,CSGGGQGMYEQYF
TRBV10-3,.,TRBD2,TRBJ2-3,TGTGCCACCAGACTAGCGGGAGACACAGATACGCAGTATTTT,CATRLAGDTDTQYF
TRBV19,.,.,TRBJ2-4,TGTGCCAGTAGTGCCCTACAGTTACTCATAGCCAAAAACATTCAGTACTTC,CASSALQLLIAKNIQYF
TRBV2,.,.,TRBJ2-5,TGTGCCAGCCTCGCACAGGGCTACCAAGAGACCCAGTACTTC,CASLAQGYQETQYF
TRBV6-6,.,.,TRBJ1-1,TGTGCCAGCCACCGCGCGACGAACACTGAAGCTTTCTTT,CASHRATNTEAFF
TRBV19,many,.,TRBJ1-5,TGTGCCAGTAGTGTCTCGCGGGGTAACAATCAGCCCCAGCATTTT,CASSVSRGNNQPQHF
TRBV6-5,.,TRBD1,TRBJ1-5,TGTGCCAGCAGTCCAGGGGGTAGGAGCAATCAGCCCCAGCATTTT,CASSPGGRSNQPQHF
TRBV23-1,few,.,TRBJ2-2,TGCGCCAGCAGTCGGGACACCGGGGAGCTGTTTTTT,CASSRDTGELFF
TRBV11-2,few,TRBD2,TRBJ2-1,TGTGCCAGCAGCTCCCTAGCGGGAGTCTACAATGAGCAGTTCTTC,CASSSLAGVYNEQFF
TRBV6-1,.,TRBD1,TRBJ2-2,TGTGCCAGCTCACGACAGGGATCCGGGGAGCTGTTTTTT,CASSRQGSGELFF
TRBV11-3,.,TRBD2,TRBJ2-7,TGTGCCAGCAGCTTAGACCCTAGCGGCTACGAGCAGTACTTC,CASSLDPSGYEQYF
TRBV28,.,TRBD1,TRBJ1-2,TGTGCCAGCAGTTACTCAGGGGGCAGAAGGGGCTATGGCTACACCTTC,CASSYSGGRRGYGYTF
TRBV25-1,.,TRBD2,TRBJ2-7,TGTGCCAGCAGTGAATATAGCGGGACGGGGGGTGAGCAGTACTTC,CASSEYSGTGGEQYF
TRBV15,few,.,TRBJ1-2,TGTGCCACCAGCAGAGTTGCGGGGGGGTATGGCTACACCTTC,CATSRVAGGYGYTF
TRBV21-1,once,.,TRBJ2-3,TGTGCCAGCAGCTTCGAGGGGCCGGGTGGCACAGATACGCAGTATTTT,CASSFEGPGGTDTQYF
TRBV5-1,.,TRBD2,TRBJ2-7,TGCGCCAGCAGCTTGTCTAGCGGGAGCCGGGACGAGCAGTACTTC,CASSLSSGSRDEQYF
TRBV4-1,.,.,TRBJ2-5,TGCGCCAGCAGCCATAGAGGGGCTGGGGAGACCCAGTACTTC,CASSHRGAGETQYF
TRBV7-8,.,.,TRBJ1-5,TGTGCCAGCAGCGTAAGAGACCCCAATCAGCCCCAGCATTTT,CASSVRDPNQPQHF
TRBV4-2,.,.,TRBJ2-2,TGTGCCAGCAGCTTGGAGCCTACGAACACCGGGGAGCTGTTTTTT,CASSLEPTNTGELFF
TRBV5-4,.,.,TRBJ2-2,TGTGCCAGCAGCTTGGGTCTGGGAGCGACCGGGGAGCTGTTTTTT,CASSLGLGATGELFF
TRBV15,.,.,TRBJ2-5,TGTGCCACCAGCAGAGCAGACACCACCCAAGAGACCCAGTACTTC,CATSRADTTQETQYF
TRBV19,.,TRBD2,TRBJ2-1,TGTGCCAGTAGTATAGGGTGGGAGGGTAGGAATGAGCAGTTCTTC,CASSIGWEGRNEQFF
TRBV5-1,.,.,TRBJ1-6,TGCGCCAGCAGCTTACGCGGGCAAGAGGATTCACCCCTCCACTTT,CASSLRGQEDSPLHF
TRBV9,once,.,TRBJ2-1,TGTGCCAGCAGCGTCGGCCCGGCGGGGAATGAGCAGTTCTTC,CASSVGPAGNEQFF
TRBV11-3,.,.,TRBJ2-7,TGTGCCAGCAGTTACGATGTGGGCCAAGAAACCTACGAGCAGTACTTC,CASSYDVGQETYEQYF
TRBV28,.,TRBD1,TRBJ2-1,TGTGCCAGCAGTCCCCGGGGACAGGGTCCCGATGAGCAGTTCTTC,CASSPRGQGPDEQFF
TRBV7-2,.,.,TRBJ1-6,TGTGCCAGCAGTCCTGACAGTAGGAATTCACCCCTCCACTTT,CASSPDSRNSPLHF
TRBV28,.,.,TRBJ1-3,TGTGCCAGCAGTTTCTACCGGGCTTCTGGAAACACCATATATTTT,CASSFYRASGNTIYF
TRBV18,many,.,TRBJ2-7,TGTGCCAGCTCACCACGGGACCACGGGGAGCAGTACTTC,CASSPRDHGEQYF
TRBV5-1,.,.,TRBJ1-1,TGCGCCAGCAGCTTGACGGGGGGATTGTACACTGAAGCTTTCTTT,CASSLTGGLYTEAFF
TRBV27,.,.,TRBJ2-1,TGTGCCAGCAGCTCCTTTATCAGGGGAGCAGATAACAATGAGCAGTTCTTC,CASSSFIRGADNNEQFF
TRBV29-1,.,.,TRBJ1-1,TGCAGCGTCCAAAGGGATATGAACACTGAAGCTTTCTTT,CSVQRDMNTEAFF
TRBV6-5,.,.,TRBJ2-7,TGTGCCAGCAGTTCCCGCCGGACCGGGACCCCCGGCGAGCAGTACTTC,CASSSRRTGTPGEQYF
TRBV27,many,TRBD1,TRBJ2-7,TGTGCCAGCAGTCAGGACGGCGGACAGGGGAGTTCTGAGCAGTACTTC,CASSQDGGQGSSEQYF
TRBV6-4,few,TRBD1,TRBJ2-7,TGTGCCAGCAGCCAGGGGGCTGGTGCCTACGAGCAGTACTTC,CASSQGAGAYEQYF
TRBV5-4,few,TRBD2,TRBJ2-1,TGTGCCAGCAGCACTAAGCGGGAGAGGGTGAATGAGCAGTTCTTC,CASSTKRERVNEQFF
TRBV28,.,.,TRBJ1-3,TGTGCCAGCACCCCTCCAACCGGGCAGGGACACGGAAACACCATATATTTT,CASTPPTGQGHGNTIYF
TRBV19,.,.,TRBJ2-1,TGTGCCAGTAGTATATATTCTGGGAGCAATGAGCAGTTCTTC,CASSIYSGSNEQFF
TRBV27,few,.,TRBJ2-7,TGTGCCAGCAGTTTCACACAGGGACCCTACGAGCAGTACTTC,CASSFTQGPYEQYF
TRBV6-5,.,TRBD1,TRBJ2-7,TGTGCCAGCAAGCAGGGACAGGCCTCCTACGAGCAGTACTTC,CASKQGQASYEQYF
TRBV28,.,TRBD1,TRBJ1-2,TGTGCCAGCAGTTTTTGGGACAGGGGGTACTCGTCCTTTGGCTACACCTTC,CASSFWDRGYSSFGYTF
TRBV2,.,TRBD2,TRBJ2-7,TGTGCCAGCCGCCGGACTAGCGGAAAGTCCCTCGAGCAGTACTTC,CASRRTSGKSLEQYF
TRBV9,.,TRBD1,TRBJ2-7,TGTGCCAGCAGCGTAGGAGCAGGGGGCTTTAATTACGAGCAGTACTTC,CASSVGAGGFNYEQYF
TRBV6-5,many,TRBD2,TRBJ2-7,TGTGCCAGCAGACTCGAGGCGGGAGGATTCCACGAGCAGTACTTC,CASRLEAGGFHEQYF
TRBV5-1,.,.,TRBJ1-1,TGCGCCAGCAGCTCGGGTGCCGCTGAAGCTTTCTTT,CASSSGAAEAFF